This T cell receptor (beta chain) stems from a study of blood T cell repertoires in COVID-19 (TCRdb year 2020). Notes on the research overall: Samples from collaborators originated in the United States, Italy and Spain and spanned both the acute and convalescent phases of COVID-19. The material from the prospective study consisted of cDNA or gDNA derived from T cells, B-cell-depleted T cells, or PBMCs. The dataset comprised deeply sampled blood TCRbeta repertoires from subjects exposed to, actively infected with, or recovered from COVID-19. The repertoires were made available in a free public database intended to serve as a resource for research on the immune response to SARS-CoV-2. The samples were drawn from the first 160 participants of the ongoing ImmuneRACE study and from 950 to 1,500 subjects provided by 6 global collaborators. Sample metadata almost always included a de-identified subject ID, COVID-19 status, age in years and sex. Where available, HLA class I and class II types were obtained from metadata supplied by the sample provider rather than from assay-based typing.

V loses 7 bases, J loses 3 bases, and the germline ends lie 16 bases apart. The CDR3 spans 14 residues, from the cysteine through the phenylalanine. Just the 42-base CDR3 DNA is kept, in frame starting at base 1. Via the germline V gene, CDR1 is MNHEY and CDR2 SVGAGI. In regard to this clone: Its antigen is unknown. No base quality information exists; no much larger clone differs at one position.

One collaborating source in Seattle enrolled patients during active infection and followed them longitudinally through the course of disease. Whole blood was collected in K2EDTA tubes by collaborating institutions according to the institutions' own protocols. For TCRbeta analysis, collaborator samples were shipped as frozen whole blood, as isolated PBMCs, or as DNA extracted from either sample type. General study outcomes and caveats: The amount of clinical and demographic metadata varied by source and participant and was provided uncurated.

TCRbeta CDR3 regions were amplified from genomic DNA using the immunoSEQ Assay, a bias-controlled multiplex PCR. Turning to the authors' computational methods: Within the assay, amplification of reference gene primers was used to estimate how many nucleated cells each sample contained. To quantify the absolute abundance of each unique TCRbeta CDR3 rearrangement, sequence reads were collapsed and filtered. For each sample, productive Simpson clonality was calculated as the square root of Simpson's diversity index over productive rearrangements. This immuneACCESS table, as held by TCRdb, lists in-frame sequences with V and J called but not all clones. Of the missing ones, under half trace to an unresolved V gene in checked studies; the others have no known cause. V, J and clone size are taken as reported in that table, and D and trimming were inferred from the DNA itself. This sample is represented by some 300,000 clones; around 90% of them were singletons. Together, the top ten hold 1% of the sample.

The receptor was derived from a woman in her forties with COVID-19, enrolled during active disease. Sequenced input: peripheral blood. The chain uses TRBV6-5 and TRBJ2-7; TRBD2 is a possible D gene, resting on 5 matching bases. The CDR3 region: CASIQPGLGYEQYF. Here is the DNA: TGTGCCAGCATCCAGCCGGGATTAGGCTACGAGCAGTACTTC.